The 18 T cell receptor beta chains given below trace back to one sample, sequenced in a study of early T cells in non-severe SARS-CoV-2 infection. TCRdb reanalysed the 5' RACE reads using MiXCR and keeps one entry per CDR3 protein. Of around 30,000 distinct CDR3 sequences listed, about 9.9% were seen once; the top ten hold under 15%. Material: whole blood. These receptors were collected from an adult who was a healthcare worker with PCR-confirmed SARS-CoV-2 infection or an uninfected control (not recorded which).

Many counts were recorded for this clonotype. This chain links TRBV12-3 or TRBV12-4 with TRBJ2-5, with 10 bases fitting TRBD2. J gave up 2 bases and V 3 bases, and 6 bases lay outside the gene matches. The CDR3 contains 16 residues. The DNA for the CDR3 is TGTGCCAGCAGTTTGTGGGCTAGCGGGGGACAAGAGACCCAGTACTTC. This translates into CASSLWASGGQETQYF.

The CDR3 sequence: CASSVRRDGGFVKTGELFF. The CDR3 DNA sequence: TGTGCCAGCAGCGTAAGGCGAGATGGGGGGTTTGTCAAGACCGGGGAGCTGTTTTTT. V and J are TRBV9 and TRBJ2-2; a weak D match, TRBD2 (6 bases). The V gene's germline CDR1 is SGDLS and CDR2 YYNGEE. This CDR3 has 19 residues. V was pared by 1 base and J by 5 bases, with 24 bases between.

As concerns this clonotype: A much larger clone differs by one base, so this may be a read error. The V call is TRBV11-2, the J call TRBJ1-1; possible D gene TRBD1, 5 bases. Trimming shortened V by 5 bases and J by 3 bases, and 13 bases separated the two germline ends. CDR1 and CDR2 (germline): SGHAT, FQNNGV. The CDR3 contains 14 residues. The CDR3 loop is CASSLIGADTEAFF. CDR3 DNA sequence: TGTGCCAGCAGCCTGATAGGGGCTGACACTGAAGCTTTCTTT.

The J gene is TRBJ1-2, the V gene TRBV15; D remains unclear. Germline assignment: CDR1 LNHNV and CDR2 YYDKDF (reference sequence). CDR3 length equals 13 residues. V shed 4 bases and J shed 7 bases, with 13 bases lying between them. The CDR3 sequence: CATSMLTSGGYTF. DNA of the CDR3: TGTGCCACCAGCATGCTCACGTCTGGTGGCTACACCTTC.

This clonotype was seen at least ten times. The chain employs TRBV5-4 and TRBJ2-7; D gene uncertain. Trimming took off 2 bases at V and 2 bases at J, with 11 bases between the two ends. Germline V gene sequence: CDR1 SGHNT, CDR2 YYREEE (reference sequence). The CDR3 loop spans 14 amino acids. The CDR3 DNA is TGTGCCAGCAGCTTAGGGAAAGCCCCCTACGAGCAGTACTTC. Protein product: CASSLGKAPYEQYF.

This clonotype was observed at least ten times. This chain joins TRBV7-9 and TRBJ2-5; D call uncertain. The CDR3 runs to 13 residues. Germline CDR1 and CDR2: SEHNR and FQNEAQ (reference sequence). Trimming pared 1 base from V and 3 bases from J, leaving 6 bases between. This CDR3 reads CASSLDIKETQYF. The CDR3 DNA sequence: TGTGCCAGCAGCTTAGACATCAAAGAGACCCAGTACTTC.

The rearrangement uses TRBV19 and TRBJ1-2, with 10 bases identical to TRBD1. Germline V lookup: CDR1 LNHDA, CDR2 SQIVND (reference sequence). V trimming: 3 bases; J trimming: 10 bases; junction bases outside the gene matches: 17. The CDR3 extends over 17 amino acids. In nucleotides, the CDR3 is TGTGCCAGTAGTATTCTACGTGACAGGGGGCGAAAGGATGACTACACCTTC. It is translated as CASSILRDRGRKDDYTF.

This clonotype was seen ten or more times. J is TRBJ1-1 and V is TRBV5-6; maybe TRBD1 (5 bases). Trimming pared 4 bases from V and 5 bases from J, leaving 15 bases between. CDR1 SGHDT and CDR2 YYEEEE come from the germline V gene. The CDR3 totals 14 residues. CDR3 DNA sequence: TGTGCCAGCAGCCGAACGCCCTGGGGGACTGAAGCTTTCTTT. As protein: CASSRTPWGTEAFF.

This clonotype was counted a few times. CDR3 sequence reads: CASSQERSRGQTQYF. The CDR3 region has the DNA TGCGCCAGCAGCCAAGAACGAAGCCGGGGACAGACCCAGTACTTC. The V and J genes are TRBV4-3 and TRBJ2-5; perhaps D is TRBD1 or TRBD2 (5 bases each). Germline V gives CDR1 LGHNA, CDR2 YSLEER. Trimming stripped 0 bases from V and 6 bases from J, with 14 bases between. This CDR3 has 15 residues.

This clonotype has just a few counts. The chain uses TRBV5-5 and TRBJ2-3; D may correspond to TRBD1 or TRBD2 (5 bases each). The CDR3 totals 11 residues. Germline V CDR1 and CDR2: SGHKS, YYEKEE (reference sequence). Trimming removed 10 bases at V and 0 bases at J, with 6 bases between. The CDR3 DNA reads as TGTGCCGGGGGTAGCACAGATACGCAGTATTTT. Protein product: CAGGSTDTQYF.

The chain combines TRBV10-3 with TRBJ1-5; D gene unclear. The V gene's germline CDR1 is ENHRY and CDR2 SYGVKD. V was cut by 3 bases and J by 11 bases, with 14 bases left in between. CDR3 length equals 13 residues. CDR3 sequence: CAISDPQKAAQHF. The CDR3, as DNA: TGTGCCATCAGTGACCCCCAAAAGGCGGCCCAGCATTTT.

This clonotype has more than one count but fewer than ten. The J gene is TRBJ2-1, the V gene TRBV2; 12 positions match TRBD1. V was pared by 6 bases and J by 7 bases, with 7 bases of the junction left unmatched. CDR3 length equals 15 residues. From germline, CDR1 is SNHLY and CDR2 FYNNEI. The CDR3 coding sequence is TGTGCCAGCAGGGACGGGACAGGGGGCGCGAATGAGCAGTTCTTC. Translation: CASRDGTGGANEQFF.

The V and J genes are TRBV7-3 and TRBJ2-3, with D uncertain. From germline, CDR1 is SGHTA and CDR2 FQGTGA. This CDR3 contains 16 residues. The V and J ends lost 5 bases and 0 bases respectively, with 15 bases between them. CDR3 in amino acids: CASSPQSPLSTDTQYF. The CDR3 DNA sequence: TGTGCCAGCAGCCCCCAAAGCCCACTTAGCACAGATACGCAGTATTTT. Together with reference TRBV7-3 and TRBJ2-3, the CDR3 gives the full variable domain: GAGVSQTPSNKVTEKGKYVELRCDPISGHTALYWYRQSLGQGPEFLIYFQGTGAADDSGLPNDRFFAVRPEGSVSTLKIQRTERGDSAVYLCASSPQSPLSTDTQYFGPGTRLTVL.

This clonotype came up many times. This CDR3 reads CASSQVQLSYEQYF. The CDR3 DNA is TGCGCCAGCAGCCAAGTTCAGCTCTCCTACGAGCAGTACTTC. V usage is TRBV4-1 and J usage is TRBJ2-7; no clear D. Trimming stripped 1 base from V and 0 bases from J, with 7 bases between. This CDR3 is built from 14 residues. Germline loops: CDR1 MGHRA, CDR2 YSYEKL.

This clonotype was seen a handful of times. The chain carries TRBV6-2 or TRBV6-3 and TRBJ2-2; D remains unclear. With 5 bases removed from V and 3 bases from J, the gap between germline ends came to 7 bases. The CDR3 is made up of 13 amino acids. Germline CDR1 MNHEY, CDR2 SVGEGT. Here the CDR3 reads CASSNVYTGELFF. The CDR3 DNA follows: TGTGCCAGCAGTAATGTCTACACCGGGGAGCTGTTTTTT.

The V call is TRBV30, the J call TRBJ1-2; D might be TRBD1 (6 bases). From germline, CDR1 is GTSNPN and CDR2 SVGIG (reference sequence). Trimming took off 0 bases at V and 8 bases at J, with 10 bases between the two ends. The CDR3 is 12 amino acids. The CDR3 nucleotides read TGTGCCTGGAGTGTAGTCAGGGGCGGCTACACCTTC. Encoded protein: CAWSVVRGGYTF. Variable domain in full (rest from reference TRBV30 and TRBJ1-2): SQTIHQWPATLVQPVGSPLSLECTVEGTSNPNLYWYRQAAGRGLQLLFYSVGIGQISSEVPQNLSASRPQDRQFILSSKKLLLSDSGFYLCAWSVVRGGYTFGSGTRLTVV.

The rearrangement uses TRBV12-5 and TRBJ1-4; D is unresolved. The V end was cut by 6 bases, the J end by 7 bases, with 33 bases between. There are 20 residues in the CDR3. Germline CDR1 reads LGHNT; CDR2 reads FRNRAP. The CDR3 region has the DNA TGTGCTAGTGGCACAGATGGTAGTAGCCGTCTTCATCCCCCTTCTGAAAAACTGTTTTTT. This gives the protein CASGTDGSSRLHPPSEKLFF.

A few counts support this clonotype. The chain employs TRBV29-1 and TRBJ1-1, with D hard to call. The ends were cut back, 0 bases at V and 10 bases at J, with 12 bases in the middle. The CDR3 extends over 12 amino acids. Germline-derived CDR1 and CDR2 are SQVTM and ANQGSEA. In DNA, the CDR3 is TGCAGCGTTGAAGAAGTTCGGGAGGGAGCTTTCTTT. This translates into CSVEEVREGAFF.